Below, 3 T cell receptor beta chains from the same sample are listed, as sequenced in a study of CD8+CD57+ T cells in acquired aplastic anemia. According to the study, genomic DNA was the template for TCR beta VDJ and CDR3 profiling. TCRdb reprocessed the reads with MiXCR, giving one entry per CDR3 protein. The sample lists approximately 150,000 distinct CDR3 sequences, over 55% occurring once. The sequenced patients had an expansion of CD8+CD57+ cells seen by flow cytometry. Sequencing was done on a sample of sorted CD4+, CD8+, or CD8+CD57+ T cells (not recorded which) from PBMCs. These receptors all come from a human donor with aplastic anemia.

This clonotype was seen only a few times. The genes are TRBV11-2 and TRBJ1-3; D is ambiguous. The CDR3 is made up of 15 amino acids. Germline lookup yields CDR1 SGHAT and CDR2 FQNNGV. V was cut by 8 bases and J by 0 bases, with 14 bases left in between. The CDR3: CASQNLRISGNTIYF. CDR3 nucleotide sequence: TGTGCCAGCCAGAACCTCCGCATCTCTGGAAACACCATATATTTT.

There are many counts of this clonotype. The chain links TRBV9 to TRBJ1-2, with D unclear. Trimming took 0 bases from V and 5 from J, leaving 11 bases between them. Germline V gene sequence: CDR1 SGDLS, CDR2 YYNGEE. The CDR3 contains 14 residues. The CDR3 region has the DNA TGTGCCAGCAGCGTAGAAGGACCCTCATATGGCTACACCTTC. Amino acid sequence: CASSVEGPSYGYTF.

CDR3 residues: CAGGSGTNTGELFF. The CDR3 DNA follows: TGTGCCGGGGGGAGCGGGACTAACACCGGGGAGCTGTTTTTT. The chain links TRBV19 to TRBJ2-2; 7 positions agree with TRBD2. There are 14 residues in the CDR3. Looked up from germline, CDR1 is LNHDA and CDR2 is SQIVND (reference sequence). Trimming cost V 11 bases and J 2 bases; bases outside gene matches: 8.